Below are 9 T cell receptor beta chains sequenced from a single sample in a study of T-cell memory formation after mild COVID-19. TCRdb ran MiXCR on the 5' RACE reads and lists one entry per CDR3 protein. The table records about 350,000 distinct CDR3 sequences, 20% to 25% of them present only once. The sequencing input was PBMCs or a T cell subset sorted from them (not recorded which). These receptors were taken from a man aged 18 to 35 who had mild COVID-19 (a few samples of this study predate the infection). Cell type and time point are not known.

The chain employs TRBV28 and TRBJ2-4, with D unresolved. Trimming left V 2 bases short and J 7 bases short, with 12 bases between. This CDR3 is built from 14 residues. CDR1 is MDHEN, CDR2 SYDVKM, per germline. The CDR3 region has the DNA TGTGCCAGCAGTTTAGGTCAGGTATTCAACATTCAGTACTTC. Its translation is CASSLGQVFNIQYF.

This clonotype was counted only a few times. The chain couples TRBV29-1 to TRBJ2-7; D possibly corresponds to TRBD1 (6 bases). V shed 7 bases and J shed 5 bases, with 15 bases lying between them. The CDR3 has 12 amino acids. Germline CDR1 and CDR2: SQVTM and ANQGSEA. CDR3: CSAGGPGNEQYF. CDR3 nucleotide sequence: TGCAGCGCTGGGGGCCCGGGCAACGAGCAGTACTTC.

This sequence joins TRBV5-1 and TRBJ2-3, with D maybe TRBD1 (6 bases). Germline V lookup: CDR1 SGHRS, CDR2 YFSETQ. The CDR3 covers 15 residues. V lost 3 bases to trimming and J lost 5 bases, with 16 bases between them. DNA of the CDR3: TGCGCCAGCAGCTGGGGGATCACAGGGATAGATACGCAGTATTTT. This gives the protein CASSWGITGIDTQYF.

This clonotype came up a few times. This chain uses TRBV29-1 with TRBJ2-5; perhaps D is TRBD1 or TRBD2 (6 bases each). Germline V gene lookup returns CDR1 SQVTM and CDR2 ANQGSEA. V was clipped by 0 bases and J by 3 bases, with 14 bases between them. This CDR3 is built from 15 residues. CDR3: CSVEDLGGTEETQYF. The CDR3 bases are TGCAGCGTTGAAGATCTCGGGGGCACCGAAGAGACCCAGTACTTC.

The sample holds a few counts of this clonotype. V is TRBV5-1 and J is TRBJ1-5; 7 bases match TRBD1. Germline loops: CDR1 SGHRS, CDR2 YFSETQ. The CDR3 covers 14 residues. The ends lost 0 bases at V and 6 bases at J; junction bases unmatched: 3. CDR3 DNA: TGCGCCAGCAGCTTGGACAGGGGAGGTCAGCCCCAGCATTTT. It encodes CASSLDRGGQPQHF.

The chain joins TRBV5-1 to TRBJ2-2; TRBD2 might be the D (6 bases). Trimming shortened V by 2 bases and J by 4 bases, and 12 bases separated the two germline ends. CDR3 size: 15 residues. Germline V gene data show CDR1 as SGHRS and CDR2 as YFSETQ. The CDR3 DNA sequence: TGCGCCAGCAGCTTTGGGGCCGGGGGCACCGGGGAGCTGTTTTTT. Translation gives CASSFGAGGTGELFF. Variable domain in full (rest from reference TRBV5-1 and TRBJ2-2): KAGVTQTPRYLIKTRGQQVTLSCSPISGHRSVSWYQQTPGQGLQFLFEYFSETQRNKGNFPGRFSGRQFSNSRSEMNVSTLELGDSALYLCASSFGAGGTGELFFGEGSRLTVL.

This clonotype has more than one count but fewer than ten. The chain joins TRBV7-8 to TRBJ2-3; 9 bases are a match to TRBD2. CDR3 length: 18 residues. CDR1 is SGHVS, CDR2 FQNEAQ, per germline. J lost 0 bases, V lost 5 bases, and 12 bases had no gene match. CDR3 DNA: TGTGCCAGCAGCCTAGGGGTGTTAGCGGGGGAGAGCACAGATACGCAGTATTTT. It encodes CASSLGVLAGESTDTQYF.

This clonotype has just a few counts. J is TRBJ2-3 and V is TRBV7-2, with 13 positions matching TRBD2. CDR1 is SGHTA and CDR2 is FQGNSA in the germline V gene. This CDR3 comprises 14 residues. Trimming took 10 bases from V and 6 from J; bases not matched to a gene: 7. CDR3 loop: CATTSGGGADTQYF. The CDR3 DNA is TGTGCCACCACTAGCGGGGGGGGAGCGGATACGCAGTATTTT.

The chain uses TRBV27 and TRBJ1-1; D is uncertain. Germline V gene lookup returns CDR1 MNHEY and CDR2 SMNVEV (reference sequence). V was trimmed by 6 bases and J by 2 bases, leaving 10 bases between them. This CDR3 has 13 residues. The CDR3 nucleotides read TGTGCCAGCAGACGTGGTACTAACACTGAAGCTTTCTTT. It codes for CASRRGTNTEAFF.